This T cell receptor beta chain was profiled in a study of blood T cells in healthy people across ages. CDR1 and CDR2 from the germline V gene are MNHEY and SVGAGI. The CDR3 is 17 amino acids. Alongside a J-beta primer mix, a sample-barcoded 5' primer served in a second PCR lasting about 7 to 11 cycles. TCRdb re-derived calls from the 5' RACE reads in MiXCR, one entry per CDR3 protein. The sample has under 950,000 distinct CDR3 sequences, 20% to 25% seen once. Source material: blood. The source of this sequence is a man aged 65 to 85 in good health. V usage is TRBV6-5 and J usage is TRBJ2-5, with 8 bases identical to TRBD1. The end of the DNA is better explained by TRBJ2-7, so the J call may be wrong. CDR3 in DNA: TGTGCCAGCAGTTACTCGAAGCAAGGACAGGGTCCCTACGAGCAGTACTTC. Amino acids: CASSYSKQGQGPYEQYF.